The 11 T cell receptor beta chains given below trace back to one sample, sequenced in a study of blood T cell repertoires in COVID-19 (TCRdb year 2020). The library relied on the immunoSEQ multiplex PCR assay. Here the immuneACCESS table is served through TCRdb, limited to in-frame sequences with V and J called. Missing clones are a known gap in these copies; in checked studies unresolved V genes cover under half, and the rest lacks a known reason. Recorded for this sample are fewer than 250,000 clones; about 88% of them occurred a single time. Clones ranked in the top ten supply less than 3.5% of the sample. Sequenced input: peripheral blood. These receptors all stem from a woman aged 55-69 years with acute or convalescent COVID-19.

This rearrangement joins TRBV19 to TRBJ2-3; 7 nucleotides agree with TRBD1. CDR1 and CDR2 from the germline V gene are LNHDA and SQIVND (reference sequence). Trimming removed 3 bases from V and 6 bases from J; junction bases left unmatched: 9. CDR3 length: 15 amino acids. The chain's CDR3 is CASSILGQAMDTQYF. The CDR3 DNA follows: TGTGCCAGTAGTATTCTCGGACAGGCTATGGATACGCAGTATTTT. Full variable domain (outside the CDR3, taken from reference TRBV19 and TRBJ2-3): DGGITQSPKYLFRKEGQNVTLSCEQNLNHDAMYWYRQDPGQGLRLIYYSQIVNDFQKGDIAEGYSVSREKKESFPLTVTSAQKNPTAFYLCASSILGQAMDTQYFGPGTRLTVL.

The V and J genes are TRBV3-1 (or the pseudogene TRBV3-2) and TRBJ2-7; TRBD2 matches at 14 bases. The V gene's germline CDR1 is LGHDT and CDR2 YNNKEL (reference sequence). V was clipped by 4 bases and J by 6 bases; unmatched bases: 11. The CDR3 runs 17 residues. CDR3 coding DNA: TGTGCCAGCAGCCTAGTGGGGGGACTAGCGGGAGTCGGCGAGCAGTACTTC. Residues: CASSLVGGLAGVGEQYF.

This clone was detected a few times. The chain carries TRBV18 and TRBJ1-2; 8 bases map to TRBD1. Germline CDR1 is KGHSH and CDR2 is LQKENI. J was trimmed by 4 bases and V by 3 bases; bases with no gene match: 4. This CDR3 has 14 residues. The CDR3 loop reads CASSPTGEGYGYTF. DNA for the CDR3: TGTGCCAGCTCACCGACAGGGGAAGGCTATGGCTACACCTTC.

The rearrangement uses TRBV11-3 and TRBJ1-6; D might be TRBD1 (5 bases). In germline, CDR1 is SGHNT, CDR2 YENEEA. The CDR3 extends over 14 amino acids. V was pared by 5 bases and J by 6 bases, with 11 bases between. In nucleotides, the CDR3 is TGTGCCAGCAGCCGCGGGACTGCTAATTCACCCCTCCACTTT. This gives the protein CASSRGTANSPLHF.

CDR3 loop: CASSLGQGFEKLFF. The CDR3, as DNA: TGCGCCAGCAGCTTGGGTCAGGGATTCGAAAAACTGTTTTTT. The genes are TRBV5-1 and TRBJ1-4, with D possibly TRBD1 on 5 matching bases. The CDR3 is 14 residues long. Germline-derived CDR1 and CDR2 are SGHRS and YFSETQ. Trimming left V 0 bases short and J 8 bases short, with 11 bases between.

This clone has a single count. V is TRBV24-1 and J is TRBJ2-5, with 15 bases matching TRBD2. CDR3 size: 17 residues. The V segment lost 3 bases and the J segment 5 bases; nucleotides outside the gene matches: 6. Germline lookup yields CDR1 KGHDR and CDR2 SFDVKD. The DNA for the CDR3 is TGTGCCACCAGTGATCCGGGACTAGCGGGAGGAGAGGAGACCCAGTACTTC. Its translation is CATSDPGLAGGEETQYF.

V and J are TRBV29-1 and TRBJ1-1, with a tentative D call TRBD1 (6 bases). Trimming took 0 bases from V and 0 from J, leaving 8 bases between them. Germline V CDR1 and CDR2: SQVTM, ANQGSEA. The CDR3 runs 14 residues. CDR3 protein: CSVEETGVNTEAFF. DNA of the CDR3: TGCAGCGTTGAAGAGACAGGCGTGAACACTGAAGCTTTCTTT. The variable domain in full, with the rest retrieved from reference TRBV29-1 and TRBJ1-1, is SAVISQKPSRDICQRGTSLTIQCQVDSQVTMMFWYRQQPGQSLTLIATANQGSEATYESGFVIDKFPISRPNLTFSTLTVSNMSPEDSSIYLCSVEETGVNTEAFFGQGTRLTVV.

This clone was recorded only once. This chain joins TRBV19 and TRBJ1-5; unclear D gene. The germline V gene encodes CDR1 LNHDA and CDR2 SQIVND (reference sequence). The CDR3 has 14 amino acids. Trimming took 6 bases from V and 0 from J, leaving 9 bases between them. CDR3 sequence reads: CASRTLNSNQPQHF. DNA for the CDR3: TGTGCCAGTAGGACTCTTAATAGCAATCAGCCCCAGCATTTT.

This chain connects TRBV6-5 to TRBJ1-5; D gene unclear. V was pared by 6 bases and J by 2 bases, with 8 bases between. CDR1 MNHEY and CDR2 SVGAGI come from the germline V gene. CDR3 size: 13 residues. CDR3 amino acids: CASRDQGNQPQHF. In DNA, the CDR3 is TGTGCCAGCAGAGATCAGGGCAATCAGCCCCAGCATTTT.

This chain links TRBV7-2 with TRBJ1-1, with D tentatively TRBD1 (6 bases). Trimming stripped 3 bases from V and 7 bases from J, with 15 bases between. CDR1 and CDR2 (germline): SGHTA, FQGNSA. This CDR3 contains 14 residues. Here the CDR3 DNA reads TGTGCCAGCAGCTTCCCCTCAGGGGCGAATGAAGCTTTCTTT. Its protein is CASSFPSGANEAFF.

This chain links TRBV7-9 with TRBJ1-2; D may be TRBD1 (5 bases). The length of the CDR3 is 14 residues. CDR1 and CDR2 (germline): SEHNR, FQNEAQ (reference sequence). V lost 0 bases and J 4 bases, leaving 9 bases between the germline ends. The CDR3 spells CASSLAREPYGYTF. DNA of the CDR3: TGTGCCAGCAGCTTAGCCAGGGAACCCTATGGCTACACCTTC.